These 18 T cell receptor beta chains originate from one sample sequenced in a study of T cells after yellow fever vaccination. MiXCR, run by TCRdb on the 5' RACE reads, gives a single entry per CDR3 protein. This table has 120,000 or so distinct CDR3 sequences, almost 9% appearing once. Sequencing used CD8+ T cells sorted from PBMCs, obtained on the day of the yellow fever booster vaccination. Receptors originate from a man aged 18 to 35 who received the YFV17D yellow fever vaccine.

The chain employs TRBV20-1 and TRBJ2-7; D is undetermined. The CDR3 covers 13 residues. V was cut by 1 base and J by 7 bases, with 14 bases left in between. The germline V gene has CDR1 DFQATT and CDR2 SNEGSKA (reference sequence). CDR3 coding DNA: TGCAGTGCTAGAGGCACGGTGGTCGAGGAGCAGTACTTC. It codes for CSARGTVVEEQYF.

The CDR3 DNA is TGTGCCAGCAGTGGCCCCATGCGGGCTAGGGCTTTCTTT. Translated, it gives CASSGPMRARAFF. This chain connects TRBV6-2 or TRBV6-3 to TRBJ1-1; D is unclear. The CDR3 is made up of 13 amino acids. The germline V and J ends were trimmed by 5 bases and 11 bases, with 18 bases remaining between them. CDR1 and CDR2 from the germline V gene are MNHEY and SVGEGT.

The V gene is TRBV9, the J gene TRBJ2-7; D uncertain. Germline CDR1 SGDLS, CDR2 YYNGEE. V lost 1 base and J lost 2, with 16 bases in between. CDR3 length: 16 amino acids. CDR3 sequence reads: CASSVPHRTTTYEQYF. CDR3 coding DNA: TGTGCCAGCAGCGTACCCCACCGGACCACCACCTACGAGCAGTACTTC.

This clonotype was seen at least ten times. This chain uses TRBV9 with TRBJ1-4; 10 bases are a match to TRBD1. The germline V gene encodes CDR1 SGDLS and CDR2 YYNGEE. V shed 0 bases and J 6 bases; nucleotides not matched to a gene: 5. This CDR3 is 16 amino acids long. CDR3 sequence: CASSVDTGTGDEKLFF. CDR3 in DNA: TGTGCCAGCAGCGTAGATACCGGGACAGGGGATGAAAAACTGTTTTTT.

The sample holds a few counts of this clonotype. The chain couples TRBV4-1 to TRBJ2-2, with D uncertain. V dropped 1 base and J dropped 2 bases, with 8 bases sitting between them. Per germline, CDR1 MGHRA and CDR2 YSYEKL. The CDR3 has 15 amino acids. CDR3 bases: TGCGCCAGCAGCCAAGGACACCATAACACCGGGGAGCTGTTTTTT. Translating it yields CASSQGHHNTGELFF.

The gene calls are TRBV4-2 and TRBJ2-5; 7 positions agree with TRBD1. V lost 3 bases and J lost 1; bases outside the gene matches: 11. The CDR3 contains 17 residues. Germline-derived CDR1 and CDR2 are LGHNA and YNFKEQ. The CDR3 sequence: CASSHNRGTASQETQYF. The CDR3 nucleotides read TGTGCCAGCAGCCATAACCGTGGGACAGCCTCCCAAGAGACCCAGTACTTC.

This clonotype was picked up many times. This chain uses TRBV9 with TRBJ2-3; the match to TRBD2 covers 9 bases. V lost 0 bases and J lost 2; bases outside the gene matches: 7. The length of the CDR3 is 17 residues. Germline V CDR1 and CDR2: SGDLS, YYNGEE. The CDR3 loop is CASSVGGSGGYTDTQYF. The CDR3 DNA is TGTGCCAGCAGCGTAGGTGGTAGCGGGGGATACACAGATACGCAGTATTTT.

The chain links TRBV28 to TRBJ1-6; D remains unclear. CDR1 and CDR2 from the germline V gene are MDHEN and SYDVKM. This CDR3 comprises 19 residues. V was pared by 2 bases and J by 6 bases, with 23 bases between. The CDR3 nucleotides read TGTGCCAGCAGTTTAAGAGGGTCGGTCATATCGGACGTTAATTCACCCCTCCACTTT. It translates to CASSLRGSVISDVNSPLHF.

This clonotype was counted only a few times. The chain employs TRBV5-1 and TRBJ2-3; tentative D call: TRBD2 (6 bases). This CDR3 is built from 14 residues. The germline V gene encodes CDR1 SGHRS and CDR2 YFSETQ. V dropped 1 base and J dropped 3 bases, with 9 bases sitting between them. The CDR3 reads CASSLWRVTDTQYF. CDR3 nucleotide sequence: TGCGCCAGCAGCTTGTGGAGGGTTACAGATACGCAGTATTTT.

This clonotype came up a few times. Here the CDR3 DNA reads TGTGCCAGCAGTCCGAGGACAGGGGCAGCCTATGGCTACACCTTC. Amino acids: CASSPRTGAAYGYTF. This chain connects TRBV6-6 to TRBJ1-2; 9 bases are a match to TRBD1. The CDR3 is made up of 15 amino acids. The ends lost 5 bases at V and 4 bases at J; junction bases unmatched: 8. Per the germline V gene, CDR1 is MNHNY and CDR2 is SVGAGI (reference sequence).

This clonotype turned up a few times. The chain has TRBV11-2 and TRBJ2-1; 11 positions agree with TRBD2. Germline V gives CDR1 SGHAT, CDR2 FQNNGV. V trimming: 2 bases; J trimming: 0 bases; junction bases outside the gene matches: 12. The CDR3 runs to 20 residues. The DNA for the CDR3 is TGTGCCAGCAGCTTACCTTACGCCCTTAGCGGGGGGGCCTCCTACAATGAGCAGTTCTTC. Its protein is CASSLPYALSGGASYNEQFF.

The J gene is TRBJ2-6, the V gene TRBV6-1; D remains unclear. With 6 bases removed from V and 0 bases from J, the gap between germline ends came to 9 bases. From germline, CDR1 is MNHNS and CDR2 SASEGT. This CDR3 comprises 15 residues. CDR3 region: CASRDPVSGANVLTF. The CDR3 nucleotides read TGTGCCAGCAGGGACCCCGTCTCTGGGGCCAACGTCCTGACTTTC.

The rearrangement uses TRBV10-3 and TRBJ2-7, with D tentatively TRBD1 (6 bases). CDR3 length equals 14 residues. Germline CDR1 and CDR2: ENHRY and SYGVKD. V lost 5 bases and J lost 7, with 18 bases in between. The CDR3, as DNA: TGTGCCATCAGTAGGGACAAGCCCCTACGAGAGCAGTACGTC. It translates to CAISRDKPLREQYV.

This clonotype occurred a few times. The V call is TRBV7-2, the J call TRBJ2-2; either TRBD1 or TRBD2 may fit D (5 bases each). The CDR3 sequence is 15 residues long. Germline V gene lookup returns CDR1 SGHTA and CDR2 FQGNSA. V was trimmed by 5 bases and J by 5 bases, leaving 15 bases between them. The DNA of the CDR3 is TGTGCCAGCAGCGGGACGGATAGTAGGACCGGGGAGCTGTTTTTT. Its protein product is CASSGTDSRTGELFF.

Ten or more counts support this clonotype. This chain links TRBV7-6 with TRBJ2-2; either TRBD1 or TRBD2 may fit D (5 bases each). Germline V CDR1 and CDR2: SGHVS, FNYEAQ. The CDR3 length is 13 residues. With 7 bases removed from V and 7 bases from J, the gap between germline ends came to 13 bases. CDR3 DNA: TGTGCCAGCACCATGGGGGTTGACGGGGAGCTGTTTTTT. Its translation: CASTMGVDGELFF.

The V gene is TRBV27, the J gene TRBJ2-5; D gene uncertain. The V and J ends lost 4 bases and 5 bases respectively, with 8 bases between them. The length of the CDR3 is 12 residues. Germline loops: CDR1 MNHEY, CDR2 SMNVEV (reference sequence). CDR3: CASSSSGETQYF. Written as DNA, the CDR3 is TGTGCCAGCAGTTCCTCTGGCGAGACCCAGTACTTC.

Only a few counts were recorded for this clonotype. The rearrangement links TRBV7-3 to TRBJ2-5, with 9 bases matching TRBD2. The CDR3 is 14 residues long. Trimming at V came to 5 bases and at J to 1 base, leaving 2 bases not matched to a gene. Germline CDR1 SGHTA, CDR2 FQGTGA. This CDR3 is CASSHSGGQETQYF. CDR3 bases: TGTGCCAGCAGCCATAGCGGGGGCCAAGAGACCCAGTACTTC.

A few counts support this clonotype. In DNA form, the CDR3 reads TGTGCCAGCAGCCAAGAATCGCCGGGTCCAGATACGCAGTATTTT. Its translation: CASSQESPGPDTQYF. The chain combines TRBV3-1 with TRBJ2-3; D remains ambiguous. Germline lookup yields CDR1 LGHDT and CDR2 YNNKEL (reference sequence). The CDR3 has 15 amino acids. V lost 0 bases to trimming and J lost 4 bases, with 11 bases between them.